This TCR beta chain emerged from a study of technical replicates of blood from a handful of donors. Clones were read by immunoSEQ multiplex PCR, and TCRdb kept only the in-frame ones, dropping some. Here the sample spans some 99,000 clones, roughly 96% being singletons. V gave up 3 bases and J gave up 4 bases, with 18 bases separating them. The V gene's germline CDR1 is MDHEN and CDR2 SYDVKM. This CDR3 contains 16 residues. This rearrangement joins TRBV28 to TRBJ1-2; D remains ambiguous. This TCR came from a human donor in good health. Sequencing was done on a sample of T cells isolated from PBMCs. CDR3 bases: TGTGCCAGCAGTTTTGGAAAGACACCCTATACCTATGGCTACACCTTC. Its translation: CASSFGKTPYTYGYTF.